This T cell receptor beta chain was sequenced for a study of cytomegalovirus exposure and HLA in healthy donors. Overall study findings and caveats: Most of the TCR beta V segments (in an earlier analysis) were productive either about 87% or about 30% of the time. In a later analysis, the majority of CMV-associated beta chains seemingly showed HLA restriction. Roughly even sequencing depth across donors was the assumption behind the presence/absence analyses.

This clone was picked up one time. Its antigen is still unknown. Amplification used 60 Vbeta primers and 13 Jbeta primers. Clones were sequenced by immunoSEQ multiplex PCR, and TCRdb holds only the in-frame ones, with some missing. The data contain just under 65,000 clones, around three quarters of them singletons. This receptor was obtained from a woman under 40 in good health and CMV-seronegative. The sequencing input was PBMCs.

CDR3 loop: CAWSVVGGPNTQYF. The CDR3, as DNA: TGTGCCTGGAGTGTAGTGGGGGGGCCAAATACGCAGTATTTT. The genes are TRBV30 and TRBJ2-3, with D maybe TRBD2 (7 bases). The CDR3 is 14 residues long. In germline, CDR1 is GTSNPN, CDR2 SVGIG (reference sequence). V was shortened by 0 bases and J by 7 bases, with 14 bases between the two germline ends.